This T cell receptor (beta chain) was captured by sequencing in a study of T cell repertoires in cytomegalovirus infection. Study-level information: Public TCR beta signatures provided an indication of both CMV infection and a matching HLA type. Findings and caveats of the study: Within the response measured ex vivo, HLA-C-restricted CMV-specific TCR beta clonotypes were dominant. Carriers of CMV plus the relevant HLA were identified by cumulative public TCR beta family frequency.

This clonotype was seen ten or more times. Its antigen is as yet unknown. Using its own MiXCR run on the reads, TCRdb lists one record per CDR3 protein. Of hundreds of thousands of distinct CDR3 sequences listed, 20% to 25% are singletons. V lost 7 bases and J lost 0, with 9 bases in between. Germline-derived CDR1 and CDR2 are MNHEY and SVGEGT. The CDR3 sequence is 13 residues long. The sequence derives from a human donor in good health (CMV status not recorded). Some clones in this sample may be carry-over from other donors' samples. The chain is built from TRBV6-2 or TRBV6-3 and TRBJ1-1, with unresolved D. Source material: CD8+ T cells from PBMCs. CDR3 sequence reads: CASTYGVNTEAFF. The CDR3 region has the DNA TGTGCCAGCACCTACGGGGTGAACACTGAAGCTTTCTTT.